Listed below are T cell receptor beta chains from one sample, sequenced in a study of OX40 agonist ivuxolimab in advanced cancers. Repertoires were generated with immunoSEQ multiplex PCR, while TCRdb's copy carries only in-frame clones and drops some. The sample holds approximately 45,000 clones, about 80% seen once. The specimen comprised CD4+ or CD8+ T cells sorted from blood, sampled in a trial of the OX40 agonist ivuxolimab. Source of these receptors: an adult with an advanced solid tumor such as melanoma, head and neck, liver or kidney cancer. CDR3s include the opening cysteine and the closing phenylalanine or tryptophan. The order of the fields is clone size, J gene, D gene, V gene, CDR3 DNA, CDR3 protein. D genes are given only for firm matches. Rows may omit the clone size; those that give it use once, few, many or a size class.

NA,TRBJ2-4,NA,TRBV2,TGTGCCAGCACCCAGGGGGGGGGCATGAACATTCAGTACTTC,CASTQGGGMNIQYF
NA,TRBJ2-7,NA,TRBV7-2,TGTGCCAGCAGCCAAAATCAGCTCTACGAGCAGTACTTC,CASSQNQLYEQYF
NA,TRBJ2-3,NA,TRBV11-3,TGTGCCAGCAGCTTATCCGAGACAGACCAGTATTTT,CASSLSETDQYF
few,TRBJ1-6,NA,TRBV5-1,TGCGCCAGCAGCTTGGCCGGTAATTCACCCCTCCACTTT,CASSLAGNSPLHF
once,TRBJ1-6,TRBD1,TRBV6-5,TGTGCCAGCAGCGAACAGGGGGCAAATTCACCCCTCCACTTT,CASSEQGANSPLHF
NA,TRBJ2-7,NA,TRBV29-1,TGCAGCGTTGCCCTGTCTCCCCACGAGCAGTACTTC,CSVALSPHEQYF
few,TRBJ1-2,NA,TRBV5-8,TGTGCCAGCCGATTCAAGGGGACTGGACGGTTTTGTACCTTC,CASRFKGTGRFCTF
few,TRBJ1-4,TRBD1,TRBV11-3,TGTGCCAGCAGCGGTGACAGGGGATTTGAAAAACTGTTTTTT,CASSGDRGFEKLFF
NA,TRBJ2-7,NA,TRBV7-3,TGTGCCAGCAGCTTACAGGGTGGGTACGAGCAGTACTTC,CASSLQGGYEQYF
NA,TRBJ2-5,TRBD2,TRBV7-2,TGTGCCTGCGCCCCGGGACTAGCGGGCAGACAAGAGACCCAGTACTTC,CACAPGLAGRQETQYF
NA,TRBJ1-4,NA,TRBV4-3,TGCGCCAGCAGCCAGGAAGACCGTGCTAGGGAAAAACTGTTTTTT,CASSQEDRAREKLFF
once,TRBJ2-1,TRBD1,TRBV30,TGTGCCTGGAGAGTCCGGGACAGAATACCTTACAATGAGCAGTTCTTC,CAWRVRDRIPYNEQFF
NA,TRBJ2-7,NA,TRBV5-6,TGTGCCAGCAGCTTGGCCGGACATGGGGAGCAGTACTTC,CASSLAGHGEQYF
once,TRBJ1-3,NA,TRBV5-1,TGCGCCAGCAGCGGGGACTCTGGAAACACCATATATTTT,CASSGDSGNTIYF
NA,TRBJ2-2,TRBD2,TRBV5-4,TGTGCCAGCAGCCCTCCAACCAGACCGGGACTAGCGGCCACCGGGGAGCTGTTTTTT,CASSPPTRPGLAATGELFF
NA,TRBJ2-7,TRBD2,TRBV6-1,TGTGCCAGCTCACTAGCGGGAGTTCCCGAGCAGTACTTC,CASSLAGVPEQYF
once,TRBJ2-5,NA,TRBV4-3,TGCGCCAGCAGCCTTAGCGCGTTCCAAGAGACCCAGTACTTC,CASSLSAFQETQYF
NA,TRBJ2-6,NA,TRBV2,TGTGCCAGCACGCGACAGGTTACTGGGGCCAACGTCCTGACTTTC,CASTRQVTGANVLTF
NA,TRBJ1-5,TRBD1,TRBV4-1,TGCGCCAGCAGCCGAGACCGGGACAGGGGGCCCGGGGGGCCCCAGCATTTT,CASSRDRDRGPGGPQHF
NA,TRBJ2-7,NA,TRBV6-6,TGTGCCAGCAGACCTCCCTCGGACTCCTACGAGCAGTACTTC,CASRPPSDSYEQYF
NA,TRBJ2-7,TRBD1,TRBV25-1,TGTGCCAGCAGTGAGTTGACAGGGCCAGGAAACGAGCAGTACTTC,CASSELTGPGNEQYF
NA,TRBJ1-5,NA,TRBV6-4,TGTGCCAGCATTGGGGGTTGGCAGCCCCAGCATTTT,CASIGGWQPQHF
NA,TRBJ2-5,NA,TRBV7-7,TGTGCTAGCAGCCCAGGGACTGTATACCAAGAGACCCAGTACTTC,CASSPGTVYQETQYF
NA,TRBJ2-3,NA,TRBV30,TGTGCCTGGGGGATTCTTAGCACAGATACGCAGTATTTT,CAWGILSTDTQYF
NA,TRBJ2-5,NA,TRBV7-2,TGTGCCAGCAGCCCGGGGACGGGACACCCCTCGTGGTACTTC,CASSPGTGHPSWYF
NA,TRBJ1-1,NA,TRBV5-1,TGCGCCAGCAGCTTGGACGGGGGCACTGAAGCTTTCTTT,CASSLDGGTEAFF
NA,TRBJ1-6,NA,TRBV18,TGTGCCAGCTCACCACATCCGAATTCACCCCTCCACTTT,CASSPHPNSPLHF
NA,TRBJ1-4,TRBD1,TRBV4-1,TGCGCCAGCAGCCAAGATTATCAGGGGGACGTACCAACTAATGAAAAACTGTTTTTT,CASSQDYQGDVPTNEKLFF
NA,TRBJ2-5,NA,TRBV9,TGTGCCAGCAGCCCGACGAGGACGGTTCAAGAGACCCAGTACTTC,CASSPTRTVQETQYF
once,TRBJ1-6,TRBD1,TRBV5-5,TGTGCCAGCAGTCGGTTGACAGGGGGTGATTCACCCCTCCACTTT,CASSRLTGGDSPLHF
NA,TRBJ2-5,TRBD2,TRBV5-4,TGTGCCAGCAGCTTGGGGGTCGGGGAGGGTGGAGAGACCCAGTACTTC,CASSLGVGEGGETQYF
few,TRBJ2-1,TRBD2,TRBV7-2,TGTGCCAGCAGCTTATTCCTAGCGGGATCAAATGAGCAGTTCTTC,CASSLFLAGSNEQFF
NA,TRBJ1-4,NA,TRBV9,TGTGCCAGCAGCGGCAGGGACAATAATGAAAAACTGTTTTTT,CASSGRDNNEKLFF
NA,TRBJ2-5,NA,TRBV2,TGTGCCAGCAGGCCGGACTCGGAGACCCAGTACTTC,CASRPDSETQYF
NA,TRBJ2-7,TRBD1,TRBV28,TGTGCCAGCAGTAGGGTTGAGGACAGGGGGTACGAGCAGTACTTC,CASSRVEDRGYEQYF
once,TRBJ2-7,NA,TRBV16,TGTGCCAGCAGCCGGTCAGGCGTTTCGGATCCCTACGAGCAGTACTTC,CASSRSGVSDPYEQYF
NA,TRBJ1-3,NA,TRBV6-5,TGTGCCAGCAGTTCGGGGGGCTCTGGAAACACCATATATTTT,CASSSGGSGNTIYF
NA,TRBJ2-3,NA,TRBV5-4,TGTGCCAGCAGCTTGCGGGGCACAGATACGCAGTATTTT,CASSLRGTDTQYF
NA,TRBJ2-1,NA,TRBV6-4,TGTGCCAGCAGTGACAGGCTCCATAATGAGCAGTTCTTC,CASSDRLHNEQFF
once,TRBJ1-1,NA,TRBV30,TGTGCCTGGACCGGCGCGGGTGAAGCTTTCTTT,CAWTGAGEAFF
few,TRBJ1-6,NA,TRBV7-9,TGTGCCAGCAGCACAATACAGAATTCACCCCTCCACTTT,CASSTIQNSPLHF
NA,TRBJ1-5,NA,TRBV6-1,TGTGCCAGCAGTGAAGTGAAGGGCAATCAGCCCCAGCATTTT,CASSEVKGNQPQHF
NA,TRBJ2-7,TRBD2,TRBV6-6,TGTGCCAGCAGCGCTATAGCGGGGGGGCCCTACGAGCAGTACTTC,CASSAIAGGPYEQYF
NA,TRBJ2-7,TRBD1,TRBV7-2,TGTGCCAGCAGCCGACAGGGGGACGAGCAGTACTTC,CASSRQGDEQYF
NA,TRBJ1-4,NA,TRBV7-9,TGTGCCAGCAGCGCCAGCGGGGGGCACGAAAAACTGTTTTTT,CASSASGGHEKLFF
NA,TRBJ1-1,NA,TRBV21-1,TGTGCCAGCAGCAAAGATCAAGAAGCTTTCTTT,CASSKDQEAFF
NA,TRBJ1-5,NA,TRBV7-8,TGTGCCAGCAGCTGGGTGTTGGGACAACATAGCAATCAGCCCCAGCATTTT,CASSWVLGQHSNQPQHF
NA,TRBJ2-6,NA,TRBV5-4,TGTGCCAGCACAGGGACTGGGGCCAACGTCCTGACTTTC,CASTGTGANVLTF
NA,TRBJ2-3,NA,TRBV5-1,TGCGCCAGCAGCATTACGACCAGATCTAGCACAGATACGCAGTATTTT,CASSITTRSSTDTQYF
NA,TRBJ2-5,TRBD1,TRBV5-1,TGCGCCAGCAGTTCGCGACAGGGCTCACAAGAGACCCAGTACTTC,CASSSRQGSQETQYF
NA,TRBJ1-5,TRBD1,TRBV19,TGTGCCAGTAGCGGACAGGAGCAGCCCCAGCATTTT,CASSGQEQPQHF
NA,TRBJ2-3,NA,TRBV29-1,TGCAGCGTTGAGGACTCTTCGGGGCCAGATACGCAGTATTTT,CSVEDSSGPDTQYF
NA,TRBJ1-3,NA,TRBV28,TGTGCCAGCGGAAGGGGAAACACCATATATTTT,CASGRGNTIYF
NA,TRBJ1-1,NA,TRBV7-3,TGTGCCAGCAGCCCAAGGGGGGAAGGGACAGAAGCTTTCTTT,CASSPRGEGTEAFF
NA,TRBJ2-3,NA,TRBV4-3,TGCGCCAGCAGCCAAGATATTTTAGGCTTGGCGCAGTATTTT,CASSQDILGLAQYF
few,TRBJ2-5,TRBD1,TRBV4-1,TGCGCCAGCAGCCGGTATAAACAGGGGGCGCGCGAAGAGACCCAGTACTTC,CASSRYKQGAREETQYF
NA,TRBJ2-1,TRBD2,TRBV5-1,TGCGCCAGCAGCTCGGCGGGGGTACACAATGAGCAGTTCTTC,CASSSAGVHNEQFF